Following are 2 T cell receptor beta chains from one sample sequenced in a study of regulatory T cells in long-lasting Graves disease. The sample's time point: persistent/refractory GD, antithyroid drugs over 5 years with positive TRAb. PBMCs were the source of the RNA used for TCR sequencing. CDR3 regions were amplified by Arm-PCR using iRepertoire HTBI primers to build TCR beta libraries. From the multiplex PCR reads, TCRdb called clonotypes with MiXCR, one entry per CDR3 protein. The table includes under 500,000 distinct CDR3 sequences, roughly 20% detected once. The material sequenced was peripheral blood mononuclear cells (PBMCs), taken when the disease was refractory, from a patient treated with antithyroid drugs. These receptor sequences come from a female donor with Graves disease.

This clonotype was seen only a few times. The CDR3 sequence: CSASGGSGRSYEQYF. In DNA form, the CDR3 reads TGCAGTGCTAGCGGCGGGAGCGGGAGATCCTACGAGCAGTACTTC. The genes are TRBV20-1 and TRBJ2-7; 8 nucleotides agree with TRBD2. Germline V gene sequence: CDR1 DFQATT, CDR2 SNEGSKA (reference sequence). V was pared by 3 bases and J by 1 base, with 8 bases of the junction left unmatched. This CDR3 has 15 residues.

V is TRBV7-3 and J is TRBJ2-1, with 14 bases aligning to TRBD2. With 5 bases clipped from V and 4 bases from J, the junction kept 10 bases outside the gene matches. CDR3 length: 18 residues. The germline gives CDR1 SGHTA, CDR2 FQGTGA. The CDR3 protein is CASSPGTSGRVRYNEQFF. CDR3 coding DNA: TGTGCCAGCAGCCCCGGGACTAGCGGGAGAGTAAGGTACAATGAGCAGTTCTTC. Filled out from reference TRBV7-3 and TRBJ2-1, the complete variable domain reads GAGVSQTPSNKVTEKGKYVELRCDPISGHTALYWYRQSLGQGPEFLIYFQGTGAADDSGLPNDRFFAVRPEGSVSTLKIQRTERGDSAVYLCASSPGTSGRVRYNEQFFGPGTRLTVL.